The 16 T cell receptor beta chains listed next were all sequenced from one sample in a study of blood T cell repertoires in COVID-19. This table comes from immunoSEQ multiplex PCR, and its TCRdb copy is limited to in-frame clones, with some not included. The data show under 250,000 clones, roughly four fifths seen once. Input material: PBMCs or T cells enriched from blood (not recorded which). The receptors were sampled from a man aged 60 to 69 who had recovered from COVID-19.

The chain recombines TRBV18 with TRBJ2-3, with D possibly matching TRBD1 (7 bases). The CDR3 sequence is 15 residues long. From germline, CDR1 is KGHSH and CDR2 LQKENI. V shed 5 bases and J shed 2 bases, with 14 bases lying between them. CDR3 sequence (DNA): TGTGCCAGCTCAGCGCGGGACAGAGACACAGATACGCAGTATTTT. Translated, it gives CASSARDRDTDTQYF.

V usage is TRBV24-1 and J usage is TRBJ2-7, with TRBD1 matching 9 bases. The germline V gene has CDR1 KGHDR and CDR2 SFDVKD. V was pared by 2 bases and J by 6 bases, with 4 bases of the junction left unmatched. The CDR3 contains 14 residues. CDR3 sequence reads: CATSDSTGGLEQYF. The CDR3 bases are TGTGCCACCAGTGATTCGACAGGGGGGCTCGAGCAGTACTTC.

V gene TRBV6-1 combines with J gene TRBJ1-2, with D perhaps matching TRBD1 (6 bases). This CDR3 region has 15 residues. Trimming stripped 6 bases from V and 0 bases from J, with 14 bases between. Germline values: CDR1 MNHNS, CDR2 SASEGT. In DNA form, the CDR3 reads TGTGCCAGCAGGCCCCCGGACAGCACTAACTATGGCTACACCTTC. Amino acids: CASRPPDSTNYGYTF.

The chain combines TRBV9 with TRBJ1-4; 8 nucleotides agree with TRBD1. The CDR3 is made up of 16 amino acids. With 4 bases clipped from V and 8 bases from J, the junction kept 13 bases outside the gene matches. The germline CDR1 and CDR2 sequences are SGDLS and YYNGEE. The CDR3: CASSPSPAGGGEKLFF. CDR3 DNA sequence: TGTGCCAGCAGCCCGAGCCCGGCAGGGGGCGGCGAAAAACTGTTTTTT. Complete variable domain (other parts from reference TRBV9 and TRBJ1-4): DSGVTQTPKHLITATGQRVTLRCSPRSGDLSVYWYQQSLDQGLQFLIQYYNGEERAKGNILERFSAQQFPDLHSELNLSSLELGDSALYFCASSPSPAGGGEKLFFGSGTQLSVL.

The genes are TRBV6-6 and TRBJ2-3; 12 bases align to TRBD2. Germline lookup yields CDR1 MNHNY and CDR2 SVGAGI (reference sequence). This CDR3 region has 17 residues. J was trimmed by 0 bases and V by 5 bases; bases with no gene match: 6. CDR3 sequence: CASSQTSGGPSTDTQYF. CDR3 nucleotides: TGTGCCAGCAGTCAGACTAGCGGGGGCCCTAGCACAGATACGCAGTATTTT.

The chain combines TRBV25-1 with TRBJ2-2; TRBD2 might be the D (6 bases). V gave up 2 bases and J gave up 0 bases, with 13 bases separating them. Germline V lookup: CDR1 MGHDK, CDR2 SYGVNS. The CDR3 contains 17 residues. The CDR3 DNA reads TGTGCCAGCAGTGAACTGACGGGACTCTCGAACACCGGGGAGCTGTTTTTT. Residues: CASSELTGLSNTGELFF.

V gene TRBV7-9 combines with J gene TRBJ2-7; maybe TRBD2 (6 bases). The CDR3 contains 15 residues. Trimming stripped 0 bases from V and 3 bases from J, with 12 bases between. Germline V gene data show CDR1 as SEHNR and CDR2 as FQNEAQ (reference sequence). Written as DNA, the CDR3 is TGTGCCAGCAGCTTAGCCCCGGGACTCTTCTACGAGCAGTACTTC. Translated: CASSLAPGLFYEQYF. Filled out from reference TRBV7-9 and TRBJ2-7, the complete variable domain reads DTGVSQNPRHKITKRGQNVTFRCDPISEHNRLYWYRQTLGQGPEFLTYFQNEAQLEKSRLLSDRFSAERPKGSFSTLEIQRTEQGDSAMYLCASSLAPGLFYEQYFGPGTRLTVT.

CDR3 sequence (DNA): TGTGCCAGCACCCCTCGGCACGGGAATGAGCCCCAGCATTTT. It is translated as CASTPRHGNEPQHF. V gene TRBV2 combines with J gene TRBJ1-5; D gene unclear. CDR3 length equals 14 residues. Germline values: CDR1 SNHLY, CDR2 FYNNEI. Between the trimmed V and J ends, which lost 7 bases and 8 bases, there was a span of 18 bases.

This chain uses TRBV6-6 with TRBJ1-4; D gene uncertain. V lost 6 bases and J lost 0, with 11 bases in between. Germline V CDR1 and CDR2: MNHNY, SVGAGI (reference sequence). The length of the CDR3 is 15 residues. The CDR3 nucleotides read TGTGCCAGCAGCCCACGGGGAGCAACTAATGAAAAACTGTTTTTT. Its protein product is CASSPRGATNEKLFF.

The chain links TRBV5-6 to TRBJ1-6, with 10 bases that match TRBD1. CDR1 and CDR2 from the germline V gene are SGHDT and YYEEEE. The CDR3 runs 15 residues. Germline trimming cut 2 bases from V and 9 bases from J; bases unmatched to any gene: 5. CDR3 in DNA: TGTGCCAGCAGCTTCGGACAGGGGGTGAGTTCACCCCTCCACTTT. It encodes CASSFGQGVSSPLHF.

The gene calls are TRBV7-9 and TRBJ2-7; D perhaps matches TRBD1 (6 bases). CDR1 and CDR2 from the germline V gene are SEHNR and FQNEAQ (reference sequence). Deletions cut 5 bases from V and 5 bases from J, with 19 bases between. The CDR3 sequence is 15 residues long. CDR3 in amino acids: CASSPTPPRGHEQYF. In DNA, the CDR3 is TGTGCCAGCAGCCCAACCCCCCCCAGGGGTCACGAGCAGTACTTC.

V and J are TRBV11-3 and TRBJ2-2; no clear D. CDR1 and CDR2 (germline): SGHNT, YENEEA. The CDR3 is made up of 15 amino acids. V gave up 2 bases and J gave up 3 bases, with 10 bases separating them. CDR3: CASSLNGQDTGELFF. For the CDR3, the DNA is TGTGCCAGCAGCTTAAATGGGCAGGACACCGGGGAGCTGTTTTTT.

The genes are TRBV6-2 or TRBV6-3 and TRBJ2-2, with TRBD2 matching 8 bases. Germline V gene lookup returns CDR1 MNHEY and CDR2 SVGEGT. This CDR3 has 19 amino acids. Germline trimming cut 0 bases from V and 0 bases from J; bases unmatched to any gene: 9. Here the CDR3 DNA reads TGTGCCAGCAGTTACTCCAGTATGCCGCGGGGGGCGAACACCGGGGAGCTGTTTTTT. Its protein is CASSYSSMPRGANTGELFF.

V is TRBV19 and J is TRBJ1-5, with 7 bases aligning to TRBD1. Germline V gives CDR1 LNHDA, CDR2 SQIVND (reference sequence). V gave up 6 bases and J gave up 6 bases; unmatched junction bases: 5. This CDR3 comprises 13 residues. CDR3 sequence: CASRDRVGQPQHF. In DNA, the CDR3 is TGTGCCAGTAGAGACAGGGTGGGTCAGCCCCAGCATTTT. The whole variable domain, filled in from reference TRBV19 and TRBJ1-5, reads DGGITQSPKYLFRKEGQNVTLSCEQNLNHDAMYWYRQDPGQGLRLIYYSQIVNDFQKGDIAEGYSVSREKKESFPLTVTSAQKNPTAFYLCASRDRVGQPQHFGDGTRLSIL.

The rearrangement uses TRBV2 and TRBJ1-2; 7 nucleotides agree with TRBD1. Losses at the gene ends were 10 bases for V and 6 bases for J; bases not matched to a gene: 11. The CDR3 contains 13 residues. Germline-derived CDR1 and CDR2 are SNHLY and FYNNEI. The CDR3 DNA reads TGTGCCACCACCGGACAGGCAGCAAATGGCTACACCTTC. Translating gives CATTGQAANGYTF.

The CDR3 sequence: CASSQGLAAHNEQFF. CDR3 in DNA: TGCGCCAGCAGCCAAGGGCTAGCGGCCCACAATGAGCAGTTCTTC. The chain employs TRBV4-3 and TRBJ2-1; 7 bases align to TRBD2. CDR1 is LGHNA, CDR2 YSLEER, per germline. The CDR3 is 15 residues long. Trimming took 1 base from V and 5 from J; bases not matched to a gene: 5.